This TCR beta chain was identified in a study of T cell responses to AZD1222 COVID-19 vaccine (dated by TCRdb to the early 2020s). For context, the study as a whole: Because spike-specific TCR depth and breadth did not differ between the two schedules, AZD1222 recipients who got a second dose at roughly 4 weeks were pooled with those who got a second dose at roughly 12 weeks. TCR sequencing covered over 230 trial participants: 200 to 220 given two doses of AZD1222 and 26 given two doses of MenACWY control vaccine. Enrollment into the trials was organized by age into subgroups of 18-55, 56-69 and 70-plus years, and those subgroups contained roughly 140, 27 and 60 TCR-sequenced participants, respectively.

The CDR3 regions of human TCRbeta chains were analyzed by immunosequencing. The original pipeline was this. TCRs in the repertoires were matched against a reference library of SARS-CoV-2-specific TCRs that had been generated with the MIRA antigen-specificity platform. Breadth was defined as the fraction of unique TCRs that were SARS-CoV-2-associated. Depth was defined as the fraction of total T cells that were SARS-CoV-2-associated. Each spike-specific TCR was assigned to its reactive spike region and to a CD4 or CD8 class using the MIRA data. Log10-transformed breadth and depth values were compared by one-way ANOVA with Sidak's multiple comparisons tests. The immuneACCESS repertoire file appears here via TCRdb, limited to in-frame rearrangements. These files lack a portion of the clones; in checked studies, under half of the deficit traces to unresolved V genes, and the cause of the others is not known. D and trimming come from the DNA, and the V and J calls and clone size come from that table. For this sample there are roughly 140,000 clones; more than 85% appear just once. The ten biggest clones cover 1.5% to 2% of the sample.

For CDR1 and CDR2, the germline V gene (reference sequence) lists SEHNR and FQNEAQ. The CDR3 runs 17 amino acids, cysteine and phenylalanine included. The sequence is cut down to CDR3 DNA, 51 bases in frame from base 1. Ends trimmed: V by 5 bases, J by 0 bases; bases unmatched to a gene: 7. This clone was observed a few times. Its cognate antigen has yet to be identified. No clone much larger than this one lies a single base away; base qualities are absent. What this sample's time point label stands for: baseline before first vaccination. The vaccinee samples were drawn from two UK trials, COV001 and COV002, one of which was a single-blind randomized controlled phase 2/3 trial testing AZD1222 (ChAdOx1 nCoV-19) in healthy adults. For TCRbeta chain sequencing, PBMC samples from trial participants were taken at day 0 and at day 28 after the second dose. Broad study findings and their caveats: Epitopes outside the regions mutated in the B.1.351 and B.1.1.7 variants were reportedly recognized by nearly half of the unique spike-specific TCRs. No day 14 peak-response samples were available, so repertoires were characterized only after the peak T cell response. Participants were mostly white British and included more females than males, and it was suggested by the authors that clonal diversity may have been underestimated. The whole spike protein was spanned by vaccine-associated CD4 TCRs, and dominant responses were seen in regions 160-218 and 743-854. Conclusions about previously exposed vaccinees are limited, since just 6 or 7 AZD1222 recipients were seropositive for SARS-CoV-2 at baseline. The 56-69-year group was small, and its depth increase did not reach significance, likely because of low power. Spike-specific TCR breadth and depth rose significantly after two AZD1222 doses compared with day 0 and with MenACWY recipients.

The rearrangement combines TRBV7-9 with TRBJ1-6; TRBD1 fits 7 bases in the junction. Material: peripheral blood, obtained on day 0 of AZD1222 vaccination. This receptor was identified in an adult in good health. The CDR3 reads CASSPRTGSSYNSPLHF. The sequenced DNA: TGTGCCAGCAGCCCCCGGACAGGAAGCTCCTATAATTCACCCCTCCACTTT.